The present TCR beta chain was sequenced within a study of T cells after yellow fever vaccination. General observations from the study: Weaker in magnitude, the secondary response showed a faster peak on day 5 versus 15. The study re-detected most primary-vaccination clones after the booster (approximately 97% CD4, roughly 90% CD8). Sorted repertoires could include abundant contaminating clonotypes from bulk cells.

V lost 5 bases, J lost 15 bases, and 12 bases stayed unmatched. The CDR3 consists of 14 residues. Germline assignment: CDR1 SGHTS and CDR2 YDEGEE. Regarding this clonotype: The target antigen is unknown.

TCRdb used MiXCR to reprocess the 5' RACE reads, holding one entry per CDR3 protein. The sample lists 500,000 to 650,000 distinct CDR3 sequences, roughly 12% occurring once. The chain has TRBV5-8 and TRBJ2-3; the match to TRBD2 covers 13 bases. This receptor was taken from a man aged 30 to 45 who received the YFV17D yellow fever vaccine. Sequencing used PBMCs, obtained on the day of the yellow fever booster vaccination. As DNA, the CDR3 is TGTGCCAGCAGTTTCGGGACTAGCGGGAAATCTGCATATTTT. Its translation is CASSFGTSGKSAYF.